The rows below give T cell receptor beta chains drawn from one sample of a study of T cell responses to AZD1222 COVID-19 vaccine. Here immunoSEQ multiplex PCR was the method, and the copy in TCRdb shows in-frame clones only, minus some. Of under 150,000 clones detected, more than 85% appear once; the ten largest clones hold around 5.4%. Sequencing used peripheral blood, obtained on day 0 of AZD1222 vaccination. These receptors were collected from an adult in good health. Each CDR3 is given with its conserved first and last residue. D genes are given only for firm matches. Not every row has a clone size; where given, it reads once, few, many or a size class.

V: TRBV7-3
size: NA
D: TRBD2
J: TRBJ2-3
DNA: TGTGCCAGCAGTTTGGGACTAGTAAGCACAGATACGCAGTATTTT
CDR3: CASSLGLVSTDTQYF

V: TRBV5-8
size: NA
D: TRBD1
J: TRBJ2-7
DNA: TGTGCCAGCAGCCCTACAGGGGATAGCTCCTACGAGCAGTACTTC
CDR3: CASSPTGDSSYEQYF

V: TRBV19
size: NA
D: NA
J: TRBJ2-3
DNA: TGTGCCAGTAGTATTCTCGGACTCAAATCTAGCACAGATACGCAGTATTTT
CDR3: CASSILGLKSSTDTQYF

V: TRBV6-2/TRBV6-3
size: NA
D: NA
J: TRBJ2-2
DNA: TGTGCCAGCAGTTACTCGGTAGTTGCGGGAACCGGGGAGCTGTTTTTT
CDR3: CASSYSVVAGTGELFF

V: TRBV7-8
size: few
D: NA
J: TRBJ2-3
DNA: TGTGCCAGCAGCTTAGTACATACAGATACGCAGTATTTT
CDR3: CASSLVHTDTQYF

V: TRBV5-1
size: NA
D: NA
J: TRBJ1-6
DNA: TGCGCCAGCAGCTTGAATGCCGAGGGGAATTCACCCCTCCACTTT
CDR3: CASSLNAEGNSPLHF

V: TRBV7-3
size: NA
D: NA
J: TRBJ1-2
DNA: TGTGCCAGCAGCTCCGAGACAGGAGATGGCTACACCTTC
CDR3: CASSSETGDGYTF

V: TRBV18
size: NA
D: NA
J: TRBJ1-1
DNA: TGTGCCAGCTCACGAGACCGCCGGAACACTGAAGCTTTCTTT
CDR3: CASSRDRRNTEAFF

V: TRBV3-1/TRBV3-2
size: NA
D: TRBD1
J: TRBJ1-4
DNA: TGTGCCAGCAGCTCACCCCAGGAACGGGACAGGGGCGAAACTAATGAAAAACTGTTTTTT
CDR3: CASSSPQERDRGETNEKLFF

V: TRBV27
size: NA
D: TRBD2
J: TRBJ2-7
DNA: TGTGCCAGCAGTACGGGAGGGAGGCCTTACGAGCAGTACTTC
CDR3: CASSTGGRPYEQYF

V: TRBV3-1/TRBV3-2
size: NA
D: NA
J: TRBJ2-7
DNA: TGTGCCAGCAGCCAAGAGCCGACTGGCTCCTACGAGCAGTACTTC
CDR3: CASSQEPTGSYEQYF

V: TRBV14
size: NA
D: NA
J: TRBJ2-2
DNA: TGTGCCAGCAGCCGGGTAGTTAGGACCGGGGAGCTGTTTTTT
CDR3: CASSRVVRTGELFF

V: TRBV28
size: NA
D: NA
J: TRBJ1-4
DNA: TGTGCCAGCAGCAGGGAGATTACCGGGCAAAAACTGTTTTTT
CDR3: CASSREITGQKLFF

V: TRBV11-2
size: NA
D: NA
J: TRBJ2-3
DNA: TGTGCCAGCAGCTTAGCTGCGGGCCCCACAGATACGCAGTATTTT
CDR3: CASSLAAGPTDTQYF

V: TRBV7-2
size: once
D: NA
J: TRBJ2-7
DNA: TGTGCCAGCAGCTCCCGGACAGTTCAGAGGAACGAGCAGTACTTC
CDR3: CASSSRTVQRNEQYF

V: TRBV5-4
size: NA
D: TRBD1
J: TRBJ1-1
DNA: TGTGCCACCCAAAATACAGGGGACACTGAAGCTTTCTTT
CDR3: CATQNTGDTEAFF

V: TRBV30
size: NA
D: TRBD1
J: TRBJ2-4
DNA: TGTGCCTGGGGACAGGGGGCTCAAAACATTCAGTACTTC
CDR3: CAWGQGAQNIQYF

V: TRBV5-1
size: few
D: TRBD2
J: TRBJ2-2
DNA: TGCGCCAGCAGCTTAAGCGGGGGGGCAAACACCGGGGAGCTGTTTTTT
CDR3: CASSLSGGANTGELFF

V: TRBV18
size: NA
D: NA
J: TRBJ2-5
DNA: TGTGCCAGCTCACCGGATGACCAAGAGACCCAGTACTTC
CDR3: CASSPDDQETQYF

V: TRBV12-5
size: NA
D: NA
J: TRBJ2-3
DNA: TGTGCTAGTGGTTTATCCGGCCCAGATACGCAGTATTTT
CDR3: CASGLSGPDTQYF

V: TRBV27
size: NA
D: NA
J: TRBJ2-1
DNA: TGTGCCAGCACGCCCCGGGGGCGTGGGTCCTACAATGAGCAGTTCTTC
CDR3: CASTPRGRGSYNEQFF

V: TRBV6-2/TRBV6-3
size: NA
D: NA
J: TRBJ2-3
DNA: TGTGCCAGCAGTTCCCTATGGGGGGGGCGCACAGATACGCAGTATTTT
CDR3: CASSSLWGGRTDTQYF

V: TRBV4-3
size: NA
D: NA
J: TRBJ2-2
DNA: TGCGCCAGCAGCCAAGATCGGGGCACATACACCGGGGAGCTGTTTTTT
CDR3: CASSQDRGTYTGELFF

V: TRBV7-2
size: NA
D: NA
J: TRBJ2-5
DNA: TGTGCCAGCAGCTTAGGGTTCCAAGAGACCCAGTACTTC
CDR3: CASSLGFQETQYF

V: TRBV7-2
size: NA
D: NA
J: TRBJ2-7
DNA: TGTGCCAGCAGCTTACAGCCTGGCGGGGACCACTACGAGCAGTACTTC
CDR3: CASSLQPGGDHYEQYF

V: TRBV12-3/TRBV12-4
size: few
D: NA
J: TRBJ1-1
DNA: TGTGCCAGCAGTTTCCTGAACACTGAAGCTTTCTTT
CDR3: CASSFLNTEAFF

V: TRBV15
size: NA
D: TRBD2
J: TRBJ2-3
DNA: TGTGCCACCAGCGGGGGCGGGAGGGCCCAATGGGATACGCAGTATTTT
CDR3: CATSGGGRAQWDTQYF

V: TRBV18
size: NA
D: NA
J: TRBJ2-3
DNA: TGTGCCAGCTCACCTTACCCAGGGACAGATACGCAGTATTTT
CDR3: CASSPYPGTDTQYF

V: TRBV14
size: NA
D: NA
J: TRBJ2-3
DNA: TGTGCCAGCAGCCAAGCTTTCGGGGTACCAGATACGCAGTATTTT
CDR3: CASSQAFGVPDTQYF

V: TRBV9
size: NA
D: TRBD1
J: TRBJ1-1
DNA: TGTGCCAGCAGCCCTAGGACGACAGGGCTTACTGAAGCTTTCTTT
CDR3: CASSPRTTGLTEAFF

V: TRBV6-5
size: NA
D: NA
J: TRBJ1-2
DNA: TGTGCCAGCAGTTACTCCACAGTGGATGGCTACACCTTC
CDR3: CASSYSTVDGYTF